These T cell receptor beta chains were read from a single sample in a study of cytomegalovirus exposure and HLA in healthy donors. The table came from immunoSEQ multiplex PCR; TCRdb's copy has only in-frame clones and leaves some out. Here the sample spans tens of thousands of clones, approximately 95% being singletons. Source material: PBMCs. These receptors came from a man younger than 35 in good health and CMV-seropositive. CDR3s include the opening cysteine and the closing phenylalanine or tryptophan. The D gene is left open where the match is weak. Clone size is given for some rows only: seen once, a few or many times, or a class if the clone is expanded.

V gene,clone size,J gene,D gene,CDR3 protein
TRBV4-1,.,TRBJ2-2,TRBD2,CASSQGLAGNTGELFF
TRBV7-9,.,TRBJ2-1,TRBD2,CASSHTPGLAGGIYNEQFF
TRBV4-1,.,TRBJ1-4,.,CASSQERMGNEKLFF
TRBV29-1,.,TRBJ2-6,.,CSVETGYPYSGANVLTF
TRBV5-1,.,TRBJ1-1,.,CASSAGLSKTNTEAFF
TRBV30,.,TRBJ2-3,.,CAWRRREARSTDTQYF
TRBV28,.,TRBJ2-7,TRBD1,CASTPMDRGEQYF
TRBV7-9,.,TRBJ2-1,TRBD1,CASSWGTGGVGVYNEQFF
TRBV7-3,.,TRBJ2-7,TRBD1,CASSFTPTGDEQYF
TRBV5-5,.,TRBJ2-5,.,CASSFPGKETQYF
TRBV19,few,TRBJ2-2,TRBD2,CASDSSGSGTGELFF
TRBV7-3,.,TRBJ1-2,TRBD1,CASSGTGREDYGYTF
TRBV6-5,.,TRBJ2-7,TRBD2,CASSTRLAGSYEQYF
TRBV4-1,.,TRBJ2-5,.,CASSQAGVGTAQETQYF
TRBV7-9,.,TRBJ1-1,.,CASSLGQENTEAFF
TRBV5-1,.,TRBJ2-7,TRBD1,CASSPGTGGGGLTGEQYF
TRBV9,.,TRBJ2-1,TRBD1,CASSVGGTGTYNEQFF
TRBV15,.,TRBJ2-7,.,CATSRAWGNYEQYF
TRBV4-2,.,TRBJ2-1,.,CASSQDIAPREQFF
TRBV27,.,TRBJ2-3,TRBD2,CASSLLAGLGDTQYF
TRBV4-2,.,TRBJ1-1,.,CASSQTPGQRGTEAFF
TRBV6-1,.,TRBJ2-3,TRBD2,CASSETRPLLAASTDTQYF
TRBV5-4,.,TRBJ2-7,.,CASHSASKNEQYF
TRBV10-3,.,TRBJ2-7,TRBD2,CASSEGTSGSYEQYF